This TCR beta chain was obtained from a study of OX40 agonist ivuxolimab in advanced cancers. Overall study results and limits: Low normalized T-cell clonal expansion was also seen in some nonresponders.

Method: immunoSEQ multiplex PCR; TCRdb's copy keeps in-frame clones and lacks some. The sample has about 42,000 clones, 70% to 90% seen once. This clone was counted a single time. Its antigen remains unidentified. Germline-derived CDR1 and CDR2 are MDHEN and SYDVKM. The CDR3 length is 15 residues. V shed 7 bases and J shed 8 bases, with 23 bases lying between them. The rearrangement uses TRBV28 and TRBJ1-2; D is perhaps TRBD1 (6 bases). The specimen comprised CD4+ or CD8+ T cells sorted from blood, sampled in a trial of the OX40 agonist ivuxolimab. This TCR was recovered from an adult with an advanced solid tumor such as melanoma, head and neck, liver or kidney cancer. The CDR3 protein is CASIPEGTLDGGYTF. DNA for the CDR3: TGTGCCAGCATCCCAGAGGGGACACTAGACGGGGGCTACACCTTC.